These 32 T cell receptor beta chains share one sample of origin, sequenced in a study of blood T cell repertoires in COVID-19. Assay used: immunoSEQ multiplex PCR; TCRdb lists only in-frame clones, some missing. The sample includes about 400,000 clones, approximately 86% of them seen just once. The sequenced sample consisted of peripheral blood. All receptors come from an older woman with COVID-19, enrolled during active disease.

V is TRBV2 and J is TRBJ1-5, with 9 bases fitting TRBD1. The ends lost 6 bases at V and 6 bases at J; junction bases unmatched: 6. This CDR3 comprises 14 residues. CDR1 is SNHLY, CDR2 FYNNEI, per germline. This chain's CDR3 is CASSLQGAGQPQHF. CDR3 in DNA: TGTGCCAGCAGCTTACAGGGGGCCGGTCAGCCCCAGCATTTT.

This chain links TRBV7-7 with TRBJ2-3, with 13 bases identical to TRBD2. Germline loops: CDR1 SSHAT, CDR2 FNYEAQ (reference sequence). The CDR3 totals 18 residues. J gave up 0 bases and V 5 bases, and 8 bases lay outside the gene matches. The CDR3 region is CASSPGLAGDTSTDTQYF. The DNA for the CDR3 is TGTGCCAGCAGCCCAGGACTAGCGGGGGACACTAGCACAGATACGCAGTATTTT.

This clone has just one count. The chain couples TRBV6-5 to TRBJ2-4; possibly TRBD1 for D (6 bases). The germline gives CDR1 MNHEY, CDR2 SVGAGI. The CDR3 spans 12 residues. V dropped 6 bases and J dropped 7 bases, with 10 bases sitting between them. The CDR3 bases are TGTGCCAGCAGCCTAGACAGGAACATTCAGTACTTC. Its protein is CASSLDRNIQYF.

A few counts support this clone. The V and J genes are TRBV7-9 and TRBJ2-7, with D possibly TRBD1 on 6 matching bases. V was cut by 5 bases and J by 2 bases, with 10 bases left in between. The CDR3 totals 13 residues. Germline V CDR1 and CDR2: SEHNR, FQNEAQ (reference sequence). The CDR3 DNA sequence: TGTGCCAGCAGCGAAGACAGGACCTACGAGCAGTACTTC. Translated, it gives CASSEDRTYEQYF.

V usage is TRBV6-5 and J usage is TRBJ1-1; 11 nucleotides line up with TRBD1. The CDR3 contains 14 residues. V shed 5 bases and J 4 bases; nucleotides not matched to a gene: 3. The germline V gene has CDR1 MNHEY and CDR2 SVGAGI. In DNA, the CDR3 is TGTGCCAGCAGTAGGACAGGGGGCGTCACTGAAGCTTTCTTT. Translating it yields CASSRTGGVTEAFF.

The chain joins TRBV29-1 to TRBJ2-3; TRBD2 matches at 10 bases. Germline V CDR1 and CDR2: SQVTM, ANQGSEA. The CDR3 has 15 residues. V lost 3 bases to trimming and J lost 1 base; unmatched junction nucleotides: 4. The CDR3 is CSVDPTSGGTDTQYF. CDR3 nucleotide sequence: TGCAGCGTTGATCCAACTAGCGGGGGCACAGATACGCAGTATTTT.

The gene calls are TRBV2 and TRBJ2-7, with 7 nucleotides matching TRBD1. V lost 7 bases to trimming and J lost 2 bases; unmatched junction nucleotides: 5. Germline CDR1 reads SNHLY; CDR2 reads FYNNEI. This CDR3 spans 13 amino acids. CDR3 bases: TGTGCCAGCATAAGAACAGGGGCCTACGAGCAGTACTTC. Encoded protein: CASIRTGAYEQYF.

The chain employs TRBV19 and TRBJ2-5; 7 bases are shared with TRBD1. The germline V gene encodes CDR1 LNHDA and CDR2 SQIVND (reference sequence). The length of the CDR3 is 14 residues. V was pared by 3 bases and J by 2 bases, with 3 bases of the junction left unmatched. The CDR3 is CASSITGVQETQYF. The CDR3 nucleotides are TGTGCCAGTAGTATTACAGGGGTACAAGAGACCCAGTACTTC.

This chain uses TRBV30 with TRBJ1-5; D is unresolved. Germline assignment: CDR1 GTSNPN and CDR2 SVGIG (reference sequence). The CDR3 length is 13 residues. V lost 5 bases to trimming and J lost 3 bases, with 11 bases between them. The CDR3 loop is CAWGTADNQPQHF. For the CDR3, the DNA is TGTGCCTGGGGTACAGCAGACAATCAGCCCCAGCATTTT. The entire variable domain, with the rest obtained from reference TRBV30 and TRBJ1-5, is as follows: SQTIHQWPATLVQPVGSPLSLECTVEGTSNPNLYWYRQAAGRGLQLLFYSVGIGQISSEVPQNLSASRPQDRQFILSSKKLLLSDSGFYLCAWGTADNQPQHFGDGTRLSIL.

The chain combines TRBV19 with TRBJ1-5, with D perhaps TRBD1 (6 bases). Trimming cost V 8 bases and J 7 bases, with 21 bases left between them. The CDR3 extends over 15 amino acids. Germline V gives CDR1 LNHDA, CDR2 SQIVND (reference sequence). The CDR3: CASASGESSKQPQHF. CDR3 nucleotide sequence: TGTGCCAGTGCTTCAGGGGAGAGTAGTAAACAGCCCCAGCATTTT.

The genes are TRBV6-5 and TRBJ1-2; 9 bases are shared with TRBD1. The J segment lost 3 bases and the V segment lost 2 bases, leaving 1 base of the junction unmatched. Germline CDR1 reads MNHEY; CDR2 reads SVGAGI. The CDR3 covers 14 residues. CDR3 DNA: TGTGCCAGCAGTTACCGGGACAGGGACTATGGCTACACCTTC. Protein: CASSYRDRDYGYTF.

The chain links TRBV11-3 to TRBJ2-1; TRBD2 aligns across 11 bases. V shed 0 bases and J 2 bases; nucleotides not matched to a gene: 6. Germline CDR1 SGHNT, CDR2 YENEEA. CDR3 length: 18 residues. CDR3 nucleotides: TGTGCCAGCAGCTTAGATCGCCTAGCGGGAGGAACCTACAATGAGCAGTTCTTC. Amino acids: CASSLDRLAGGTYNEQFF.

The chain carries TRBV10-3 and TRBJ1-2, with a tentative D call TRBD1 (6 bases). The CDR3 is made up of 13 amino acids. Trimming took off 10 bases at V and 4 bases at J, with 16 bases between the two ends. The germline V gene encodes CDR1 ENHRY and CDR2 SYGVKD. CDR3 in DNA: TGTGCCACCCGGACAGATTCCCCCTATGGCTACACCTTC. Its protein product is CATRTDSPYGYTF.

The chain uses TRBV10-2 and TRBJ1-1, with unresolved D. This CDR3 region has 14 residues. V was shortened by 3 bases and J by 5 bases, with 13 bases between the two germline ends. The germline V gene has CDR1 WSHSY and CDR2 SAAADI. The CDR3 DNA is TGCGCCAGCAGTGAAGGAGGGTTGGGGACTGAAGCTTTCTTT. Residues: CASSEGGLGTEAFF.

The rearrangement uses TRBV3-1 (or the pseudogene TRBV3-2) and TRBJ1-1; D uncertain. The ends were cut back, 2 bases at V and 7 bases at J, with 11 bases in the middle. CDR1 is LGHDT, CDR2 YNNKEL, per germline (reference sequence). The CDR3 sequence is 13 residues long. The CDR3 here is CASSQFMQDEAFF. The CDR3, as DNA: TGTGCCAGCAGCCAATTCATGCAGGATGAAGCTTTCTTT.

The chain uses TRBV19 and TRBJ1-2; tentatively, D is TRBD1 (6 bases). The length of the CDR3 is 14 residues. V was trimmed by 7 bases and J by 8 bases, leaving 20 bases between them. Germline CDR1 is LNHDA and CDR2 is SQIVND (reference sequence). CDR3 nucleotide sequence: TGTGCCAGTACCAATAACACAGGGTTTGGCGGCTACACCTTC. It is translated as CASTNNTGFGGYTF.

V and J are TRBV5-4 and TRBJ2-1; unclear D gene. Trimming shortened V by 4 bases and J by 8 bases, and 7 bases separated the two germline ends. From germline, CDR1 is SGHNT and CDR2 YYREEE (reference sequence). This CDR3 spans 11 amino acids. CDR3 protein: CASSLTHEQFF. CDR3 DNA: TGTGCCAGCAGCCTTACTCATGAGCAGTTCTTC.

This clone was observed a few times. V usage is TRBV11-2 and J usage is TRBJ2-5; 8 bases match TRBD2. This CDR3 has 16 residues. Germline V gives CDR1 SGHAT, CDR2 FQNNGV. V dropped 1 base and J dropped 1; count of bases not matched to a gene: 5. DNA for the CDR3: TGTGCCAGCAGCTTAGGGGGCGCGGGGGGCCAAGAGACCCAGTACTTC. Amino acids: CASSLGGAGGQETQYF.

This chain joins TRBV3-1 (or the pseudogene TRBV3-2) and TRBJ2-7; a weak D match, TRBD2 (5 bases). The germline gives CDR1 LGHDT, CDR2 YNNKEL (reference sequence). V was cut by 1 base and J by 3 bases, with 13 bases left in between. This CDR3 spans 15 amino acids. The CDR3 coding sequence is TGTGCCAGCAGCCAAGGTGGTAACGGGGTCTACGAGCAGTACTTC. Translating gives CASSQGGNGVYEQYF.

DNA of the CDR3: TGTGCCAGCAGTTATACCAGGGCTCCTAACTATGGCTACACCTTC. Amino acid sequence: CASSYTRAPNYGYTF. The rearrangement links TRBV6-6 to TRBJ1-2, with a weak D call TRBD1 (5 bases). Germline values: CDR1 MNHNY, CDR2 SVGAGI (reference sequence). V lost 3 bases and J lost 0, with 11 bases in between. The CDR3 runs 15 residues.

V gene TRBV7-3 combines with J gene TRBJ2-7, with D perhaps matching TRBD1 (6 bases). Trimming shortened V by 4 bases and J by 3 bases, and 13 bases separated the two germline ends. This CDR3 has 14 residues. Germline CDR1 SGHTA, CDR2 FQGTGA. The CDR3 spells CASSSTGDNYEQYF. CDR3 bases: TGTGCCAGCAGCTCGACCGGGGACAACTACGAGCAGTACTTC.

V gene TRBV6-6 combines with J gene TRBJ1-5; 7 nucleotides line up with TRBD1. CDR1 MNHNY and CDR2 SVGAGI come from the germline V gene (reference sequence). The CDR3 spans 15 residues. With V trimmed by 6 bases and J by 7 bases, 12 bases remained unmatched. The CDR3: CASSNEQGLLQPQHF. For the CDR3, the DNA is TGTGCCAGCAGCAACGAACAGGGGCTCTTACAGCCCCAGCATTTT.

The CDR3 bases are TGCGCCAGCAGCTCGGGACAGGGTTTTGGCACTGAAGCTTTCTTT. Protein sequence: CASSSGQGFGTEAFF. The rearrangement joins TRBV5-1 to TRBJ1-1; 9 bases align to TRBD1. Germline CDR1 reads SGHRS; CDR2 reads YFSETQ. CDR3 length equals 15 residues. The V gene end was trimmed by 3 bases and the J gene end by 4 bases; junction bases not matched to a gene: 7.

V and J are TRBV2 and TRBJ1-6; D not certain. The germline V and J ends were trimmed by 6 bases and 6 bases, with 12 bases remaining between them. This CDR3 comprises 14 residues. CDR1 is SNHLY, CDR2 FYNNEI, per germline. The DNA for the CDR3 is TGTGCCAGCAGGTCGGACTCTCTTAATTCACCCCTCCACTTT. Its protein product is CASRSDSLNSPLHF.

The chain links TRBV30 to TRBJ2-7; 9 nucleotides match TRBD2. This CDR3 spans 16 amino acids. J was trimmed by 2 bases and V by 2 bases; bases with no gene match: 10. Germline CDR1 reads GTSNPN; CDR2 reads SVGIG (reference sequence). CDR3: CAWSLSAGGSTYEQYF. As DNA, the CDR3 is TGTGCCTGGAGTTTGAGCGCGGGAGGGAGCACCTACGAGCAGTACTTC. The full variable domain, completed using reference TRBV30 and TRBJ2-7, is SQTIHQWPATLVQPVGSPLSLECTVEGTSNPNLYWYRQAAGRGLQLLFYSVGIGQISSEVPQNLSASRPQDRQFILSSKKLLLSDSGFYLCAWSLSAGGSTYEQYFGPGTRLTVT.

The rearrangement joins TRBV5-4 to TRBJ2-3, with a possible D match to TRBD2 (5 bases). Germline-derived CDR1 and CDR2 are SGHNT and YYREEE (reference sequence). The CDR3 extends over 13 amino acids. V was pared by 4 bases and J by 2 bases, with 8 bases between. CDR3 region: CASSPRDTDTQYF. CDR3 nucleotide sequence: TGTGCCAGCAGCCCCCGGGACACAGATACGCAGTATTTT.

In DNA form, the CDR3 reads TGTGCCAGCAGCTTAGTTATTTCGATGGGACTAGCGGGGGTAAGCTCCTACAATGAGCAGTTCTTC. Translated, it gives CASSLVISMGLAGVSSYNEQFF. The chain carries TRBV7-8 and TRBJ2-1, with 14 bases aligning to TRBD2. CDR3 length: 22 amino acids. J was trimmed by 0 bases and V by 1 base; bases with no gene match: 14. CDR1 SGHVS and CDR2 FQNEAQ come from the germline V gene.

Only one count was recorded for this clone. V usage is TRBV11-2 and J usage is TRBJ1-3, with 11 bases that match TRBD1. The CDR3 is made up of 18 amino acids. Germline CDR1 SGHAT, CDR2 FQNNGV. V shed 4 bases, J shed 0 bases, and the junction held 8 bases outside the gene matches. This chain's CDR3 is CASSYGQGASNSGNTIYF. The CDR3 bases are TGTGCCAGCAGCTACGGACAGGGGGCATCGAACTCTGGAAACACCATATATTTT.

The genes are TRBV4-1 and TRBJ2-7; 10 nucleotides agree with TRBD2. Germline assignment: CDR1 MGHRA and CDR2 YSYEKL. Trimming cost V 3 bases and J 2 bases; bases outside gene matches: 4. The CDR3 runs 15 residues. The CDR3 protein is CASSHRLAGAYEQYF. The DNA of the CDR3 is TGCGCCAGCAGCCATCGTCTAGCGGGGGCCTACGAGCAGTACTTC.

The chain recombines TRBV10-3 with TRBJ2-7; D is possibly TRBD1 (6 bases). Germline V gene lookup returns CDR1 ENHRY and CDR2 SYGVKD. Trimming removed 4 bases at V and 3 bases at J, with 16 bases between. This CDR3 has 15 amino acids. The CDR3 DNA sequence: TGTGCCATCAGTGTTCGTCGGGACACCAACTACGAGCAGTACTTC. As protein: CAISVRRDTNYEQYF.

The genes are TRBV6-5 and TRBJ1-2; possibly TRBD1 for D (5 bases). From germline, CDR1 is MNHEY and CDR2 SVGAGI. The CDR3 runs to 14 residues. With 2 bases removed from V and 4 bases from J, the gap between germline ends came to 11 bases. The CDR3 reads CASSYGLGVYGYTF. Here the CDR3 DNA reads TGTGCCAGCAGTTACGGATTAGGGGTCTATGGCTACACCTTC.

The genes are TRBV14 and TRBJ1-1; maybe TRBD1 (6 bases). The V end was cut by 0 bases, the J end by 4 bases, with 18 bases between. This CDR3 comprises 17 residues. Germline assignment: CDR1 SGHDN and CDR2 FVKESK. CDR3 coding DNA: TGTGCCAGCAGCCAAGAGGTGGACAGACCCTGGTCCACTGAAGCTTTCTTT. Residues: CASSQEVDRPWSTEAFF. Drawing the rest from reference TRBV14 and TRBJ1-1, the complete variable domain is EAGVTQFPSHSVIEKGQTVTLRCDPISGHDNLYWYRRVMGKEIKFLLHFVKESKQDESGMPNNRFLAERTGGTYSTLKVQPAELEDSGVYFCASSQEVDRPWSTEAFFGQGTRLTVV.